This T cell receptor (beta chain) was sequenced for a study of cytomegalovirus exposure and HLA in healthy donors. Both 60 Vbeta primers and 13 Jbeta primers went into the PCR. The protocol was immunoSEQ multiplex PCR, while the TCRdb copy is restricted to in-frame clones and leaves out a portion. The sample carries roughly 170,000 clones, approximately 85% recorded once. From germline, CDR1 is SGHKS and CDR2 YYEKEE (reference sequence). The CDR3 has 17 residues. V shed 2 bases and J 4 bases; nucleotides not matched to a gene: 7. The chain couples TRBV5-5 to TRBJ2-3, with 13 nucleotides matching TRBD2. Specimen: PBMCs. This TCR was sampled from a girl under 18 in good health and CMV-seropositive. CDR3 sequence: CASSFLSGTSGADTQYF. CDR3 DNA: TGTGCCAGCAGCTTCCTATCCGGGACTAGCGGGGCAGATACGCAGTATTTT. Filled out from reference TRBV5-5 and TRBJ2-3, the complete variable domain reads DAGVTQSPTHLIKTRGQQVTLRCSPISGHKSVSWYQQVLGQGPQFIFQYYEKEERGRGNFPDRFSARQFPNYSSELNVNALLLGDSALYLCASSFLSGTSGADTQYFGPGTRLTVL.